This TCR beta chain was captured in a study of cytomegalovirus exposure and HLA in healthy donors. Repertoires were generated with immunoSEQ multiplex PCR, while TCRdb's copy carries only in-frame clones and drops some. The sample yields approximately 54,000 clones, approximately 89% seen once. J lost 3 bases, V lost 6 bases, and 13 bases had no gene match. In germline, CDR1 is LNHDA, CDR2 SQIVND (reference sequence). CDR3 length equals 17 residues. The sample taken for sequencing was PBMCs. J is TRBJ2-2 and V is TRBV19, with 7 bases lining up with TRBD1. The sequence came from a woman under 30 in good health and CMV-seropositive. CDR3 nucleotides: TGTGCCAGTAGCCCAGGGGGTAGGGCTGAGGACACCGGGGAGCTGTTTTTT. This translates into CASSPGGRAEDTGELFF.